These 3 T cell receptor beta chains were sequenced from one sample in a study of shared clonotypes between healthy human individuals. In the naive CD8 group, cells lacked CD45RO and were positively selected for CCR7, so terminally differentiated effector memory CD45RA+ cells were left out. Profiled with immunoSEQ multiplex PCR; TCRdb holds only in-frame clones, not every one. The sample contains millions of clones, under 95% of which appear only once. Source material: naive CD8+ T cells from PBMCs. The receptors here all came from a man aged 18 to 29 in good health. Some clones in this sample may be carry-over from other donors' samples.

V gene TRBV30 combines with J gene TRBJ2-7, with D perhaps TRBD1 (6 bases). Trimming took 4 bases from V and 6 from J, leaving 19 bases between them. Germline V CDR1 and CDR2: GTSNPN, SVGIG (reference sequence). The CDR3 contains 14 residues. The DNA for the CDR3 is TGTGCCTGGACCACGGGACATGGGGTCCTCGAGCAGTACTTC. Translated: CAWTTGHGVLEQYF.

The CDR3 here is CASSPGTSLYEQYF. The CDR3 DNA is TGTGCCAGCAGCCCCGGGACTAGCCTCTACGAGCAGTACTTC. This chain links TRBV5-6 with TRBJ2-5, with 9 bases matching TRBD2. The J call is in doubt because the DNA end fits TRBJ2-7 better. The CDR3 spans 14 residues. The germline gives CDR1 SGHDT, CDR2 YYEEEE.

J is TRBJ1-4 and V is TRBV28, with 10 positions matching TRBD1. Germline V CDR1 and CDR2: MDHEN, SYDVKM. Trimming removed 3 bases from V and 5 bases from J; junction bases left unmatched: 9. The CDR3 extends over 17 amino acids. CDR3 sequence (DNA): TGTGCCAGCAGTTTGGGTTTCGCGGGACAGGGGAATGAAAAACTGTTTTTT. It is translated as CASSLGFAGQGNEKLFF.